This TCR beta chain was found in a study of neurological immune-mediated disorders (dated by TCRdb to between 2018 and 2021). Concerning the study at large: Among the approximately 34 multiple sclerosis patients, relapsing-remitting MS was present in some 31 and secondary progressive MS was present in 3. The cohort was made up of about 65 subjects, consisting of roughly 15 HAM/TSP patients, about 34 multiple sclerosis patients and 20 healthy controls. The 106 TCR-beta libraries included longitudinal samples, technical triplicates and paired sorted CD4+ and CD8+ T-cell subsets alongside PBMC samples. The study compared peripheral blood TCR-beta repertoires of HTLV-I-associated myelopathy (HAM/TSP) patients, multiple sclerosis patients and healthy controls using UMI-based sequencing.

cDNA was synthesized by template-switch 5'RACE using a primer carrying a 10-nucleotide random unique molecular identifier by which each TCR transcript was tagged. Over 170 million TCR-beta sequences, covering 15-18 subjects, were produced in each sequencing run. The RNeasy kit was used for extraction of total RNA. The KAPA Real-time Library Amplification kit was used to amplify TCR-beta VDJ regions with primers for the TCR constant region and the 5'RACE anchor. A first PCR added sample indexes and Illumina adaptors, and a second PCR then raised library yield. After purification with Ampure beads, the TCR product of roughly 650 bp was size-selected on a 2% E-gel SizeSelection system. Library quality was checked on a Bioanalyzer, concentration was measured with Qubit, and libraries were quantified with the Kapa Library Quantification kit before pooling. Libraries were sequenced paired-end 2 x 150 bp on an Illumina HiSeq 2500. To increase sequence diversity, roughly 24-32% phiX was spiked into each library pool. The paper's data handling went like this. The quality-filtered reads were processed with the UMI-based MiGEC pipeline, whose error correction step removed more than 90% of the raw TCR sequences. IMGT germline references were used for alignment of VDJ genes, and clonotypes were defined by a unique CDR3 amino acid sequence together with V-J genes. VDJtools evaluated clonal expansion, Shannon diversity and CDR3 relatedness (CalcPairwiseDistances, ClusterSamples); CLCbio workbench built phylogenetic trees. A clone was classed as expanded if it had 8 or more unique UMIs, a cutoff based on coefficient-of-variation modelling across technical triplicates. TCRdb trimmed the raw reads at Q25, called clones with MiXCR and kept productive beta chains. Each CDR3 protein gets just one entry, which takes the most common genes and DNA from the rows behind it. The V and J calls and clone size are TCRdb's, not the authors'. Here the sample has 50,000 to 70,000 distinct CDR3 sequences; 2.5% occur a single time. The ten biggest clones cover approximately 3% of the sample.

The study at large found these results: No association of the MS cluster with clinical or MRI features was observed, and the need for larger cohorts was stated by the authors. No identical CDR3 amino acid sequences were shared among expanded clones across subjects, suggesting private TCR-beta repertoires in all groups. TCR clonal expansion was highest in HAM/TSP patients and lowest in MS patients, with MS patients falling below even healthy controls. In a phylogenetic analysis, the repertoires of 18 out of 34 MS patients fell into a single cluster of related CDR3 sequences, pointing to a possible signature at the repertoire level.

A distance of 11 bases separates the germline ends of V and J, which lose 0 bases and 5 bases respectively. Spanning cysteine to phenylalanine, the CDR3 consists of 14 amino acids. Only the CDR3 portion is preserved as DNA: 42 bases, with reading frame beginning at the first base. CDR1 and CDR2, per the germline V gene, are SGHRS and YFSETQ. Many counts were recorded for this clonotype. Its binding antigen is unknown. No much larger clone exists at a distance of one base, and base qualities are not known. Unsorted PBMC libraries were generated from 2 million PBMCs stored in RNAlater at -80 °C until RNA extraction. The multiple sclerosis patients were enrolled in a US clinical protocol that evaluated disease progression with magnetic resonance imaging. Peripheral blood was subjected to Ficoll-Hypaque density gradient centrifugation to isolate PBMCs, which were then cryopreserved in liquid nitrogen.

The TCR comes from a man aged 50-59 years with multiple sclerosis. Sequencing was done on a sample of PBMCs. The sequence links TRBV5-1 to TRBJ1-1; no D gene can be assigned with confidence. The bases read TGCGCCAGCAGCTTGGCCACCATGGATACTGAAGCTTTCTTT. It is translated as CASSLATMDTEAFF.